The 23 T cell receptor beta chains reported below all come from one sample, sequenced in a study of patients and donors after allogeneic stem cell transplantation. Each CDR3 protein gets one entry after TCRdb re-called the RT-PCR reads with MiXCR. In the table there are 200,000 to 250,000 distinct CDR3 sequences, about 14% of which are singletons. Sequenced: blood, either unsorted or a sorted T cell fraction (not recorded which). The receptors derive from a human donor who was either an allogeneic HSCT recipient or a stem cell or donor lymphocyte infusion donor (not recorded which). It is not recorded whose cells these are; they may come from a transplant donor.

The chain recombines TRBV5-1 with TRBJ2-5; no reliable D call. Trimming took off 3 bases at V and 4 bases at J, with 4 bases between the two ends. CDR3 size: 11 residues. Germline V lookup: CDR1 SGHRS, CDR2 YFSETQ. Written as DNA, the CDR3 is TGCGCCAGCAGCTGGTCAGAGACCCAGTACTTC. Translation: CASSWSETQYF.

The chain links TRBV12-3 or TRBV12-4 to TRBJ2-7; possibly TRBD1 or TRBD2 for D (6 bases each). V lost 10 bases and J lost 4, with 17 bases in between. The CDR3 is 13 amino acids. CDR3 nucleotide sequence: TGTGCCATCCGAATCGGGGGACATTACGAGCAGTACTTC. It encodes CAIRIGGHYEQYF.

The chain's CDR3 is CASSQQTSRRYNEQFF. The CDR3 coding sequence is TGCGCCAGCAGCCAACAGACTAGCAGAAGGTACAATGAGCAGTTCTTC. The chain uses TRBV5-1 and TRBJ2-1; 7 bases are a match to TRBD2. This CDR3 has 16 residues. Germline V gene lookup returns CDR1 SGHRS and CDR2 YFSETQ. With V trimmed by 4 bases and J by 4 bases, 11 bases remained unmatched.

This clonotype was counted ten times or more. The V and J genes are TRBV3-1 and TRBJ1-1; no firm D call. CDR1 is LGHDT and CDR2 is YNNKEL in the germline V gene (reference sequence). The CDR3 has 15 amino acids. The V gene lost 2 bases and the J gene lost 8 bases, with 18 bases spanning the gap. CDR3 loop: CASSQWVSLGVEAFF. The CDR3 DNA follows: TGTGCCAGCAGCCAATGGGTCTCACTTGGTGTGGAAGCTTTCTTT. Full variable domain (outside the CDR3, taken from reference TRBV3-1 and TRBJ1-1): DTAVSQTPKYLVTQMGNDKSIKCEQNLGHDTMYWYKQDSKKFLKIMFSYNNKELIINETVPNRFSPKSPDKAHLNLHINSLELGDSAVYFCASSQWVSLGVEAFFGQGTRLTVV.

The table lists this clonotype with a few counts. The chain couples TRBV9 to TRBJ1-5, with 7 positions matching TRBD1. The CDR3 spans 15 residues. The germline V gene encodes CDR1 SGDLS and CDR2 YYNGEE. Losses at the gene ends were 4 bases for V and 1 base for J; bases not matched to a gene: 5. CDR3 amino acids: CASSPGQESNQPQHF. The DNA for the CDR3 is TGTGCCAGCAGCCCCGGACAGGAGAGCAATCAGCCCCAGCATTTT. The full variable domain, with the rest looked up from reference TRBV9 and TRBJ1-5, is DSGVTQTPKHLITATGQRVTLRCSPRSGDLSVYWYQQSLDQGLQFLIQYYNGEERAKGNILERFSAQQFPDLHSELNLSSLELGDSALYFCASSPGQESNQPQHFGDGTRLSIL.

This chain uses TRBV25-1 with TRBJ2-5; TRBD2 matches at 9 bases. This CDR3 is 18 amino acids long. With V trimmed by 1 base and J by 2 bases, 11 bases remained unmatched. Germline V CDR1 and CDR2: MGHDK, SYGVNS. The CDR3 region has the DNA TGTGCCAGCAGTGAATGGTTAGCGGGAGCCGTTACGCAAGAGACCCAGTACTTC. Encoded protein: CASSEWLAGAVTQETQYF.

The rearrangement joins TRBV5-1 to TRBJ2-1; the match to TRBD2 covers 8 bases. Germline V gives CDR1 SGHRS, CDR2 YFSETQ. Trimming at V came to 0 bases and at J to 7 bases, leaving 9 bases not matched to a gene. The CDR3 sequence is 16 residues long. CDR3 sequence reads: CASSLGEREKGNEQFF. The CDR3 DNA sequence: TGCGCCAGCAGCTTGGGGGAGCGGGAGAAAGGGAATGAGCAGTTCTTC.

Only a few counts were recorded for this clonotype. The chain couples TRBV20-1 to TRBJ2-7; 9 bases agree with TRBD1. The CDR3 covers 15 residues. V shed 0 bases, J shed 3 bases, and the junction held 6 bases outside the gene matches. CDR1 and CDR2 from the germline V gene are DFQATT and SNEGSKA (reference sequence). The CDR3: CSARDGGQGRYEQYF. The CDR3 DNA sequence: TGCAGTGCTAGAGATGGGGGACAGGGTCGCTACGAGCAGTACTTC.

The V gene is TRBV4-1, the J gene TRBJ2-1; the match to TRBD2 covers 12 bases. This CDR3 is built from 18 residues. The ends lost 4 bases at V and 7 bases at J; junction bases unmatched: 14. Germline-derived CDR1 and CDR2 are MGHRA and YSYEKL. The CDR3 sequence is CASSPRLPLAGGRNEQFF. CDR3 coding DNA: TGCGCCAGCAGCCCCAGACTCCCTCTAGCGGGAGGGAGGAATGAGCAGTTCTTC.

This clonotype was detected many times. J is TRBJ1-2 and V is TRBV5-1, with 7 bases lining up with TRBD1. The germline V gene encodes CDR1 SGHRS and CDR2 YFSETQ. The CDR3 runs to 15 residues. V gave up 0 bases and J gave up 0 bases; unmatched junction bases: 2. CDR3 amino acids: CASSLVQGTNYGYTF. CDR3 bases: TGCGCCAGCAGCTTGGTACAGGGGACTAACTATGGCTACACCTTC.

This clonotype appeared a few times. This chain links TRBV4-1 with TRBJ2-2; D is unclear. The V and J ends lost 4 bases and 5 bases respectively, with 14 bases between them. Germline loops: CDR1 MGHRA, CDR2 YSYEKL. The CDR3 sequence is 15 residues long. CDR3 nucleotide sequence: TGCGCCAGCAGCCCGGTAGGCCGGAGAACCGGGGAGCTGTTTTTT. Its translation is CASSPVGRRTGELFF.

This clonotype was seen only a few times. V gene TRBV5-1 combines with J gene TRBJ2-7, with D possibly TRBD1 on 6 matching bases. Germline loops: CDR1 SGHRS, CDR2 YFSETQ. V was trimmed by 4 bases and J by 2 bases, leaving 13 bases between them. The CDR3 loop spans 14 amino acids. Here the CDR3 reads CASSPGTLAYEQYF. The CDR3 DNA sequence: TGCGCCAGCAGCCCCGGGACATTGGCCTACGAGCAGTACTTC.

This chain joins TRBV5-4 and TRBJ1-2, with TRBD1 matching over 9 bases. V gave up 4 bases and J gave up 3 bases; unmatched junction bases: 10. CDR1 and CDR2 (germline): SGHNT, YYREEE (reference sequence). This CDR3 has 16 residues. CDR3 residues: CASSQPGQGSHYGYTF. As DNA, the CDR3 is TGTGCCAGCAGCCAACCGGGACAGGGATCCCACTATGGCTACACCTTC.

The chain employs TRBV5-1 and TRBJ2-3, with TRBD1 matching 7 bases. The CDR3 has 15 amino acids. With V trimmed by 7 bases and J by 1 base, 9 bases remained unmatched. Germline loops: CDR1 SGHRS, CDR2 YFSETQ. The chain's CDR3 is CASGEGATRTDTQYF. The CDR3 DNA reads as TGCGCCAGCGGCGAGGGGGCAACCCGCACAGATACGCAGTATTTT.

This clonotype was observed a handful of times. The chain recombines TRBV6-1 with TRBJ2-7; perhaps TRBD2 as D (6 bases). V was cut by 8 bases and J by 6 bases, with 11 bases left in between. Germline V gene sequence: CDR1 MNHNS, CDR2 SASEGT. CDR3 length: 11 residues. The CDR3 region is CASSLASEQYF. The CDR3 DNA reads TGTGCCAGCTCACTAGCTTCCGAGCAGTACTTC.

This clonotype was found a few times. The rearrangement links TRBV6-2 or TRBV6-3 to TRBJ1-1, with D maybe TRBD1 (5 bases). The CDR3 length is 11 residues. Germline assignment: CDR1 MNHEY and CDR2 SVGEGT. V shed 6 bases and J shed 5 bases, with 7 bases lying between them. The CDR3 region has the DNA TGTGCCAGCAGCCAGGGAACTGAAGCTTTCTTT. It translates to CASSQGTEAFF.

This sequence joins TRBV7-6 and TRBJ2-2; D uncertain. Trimming stripped 2 bases from V and 1 base from J, with 5 bases between. The CDR3 runs to 14 residues. CDR1 is SGHVS, CDR2 FNYEAQ, per germline. The CDR3 nucleotides read TGTGCCAGCAGCTTACACAGGAACACCGGGGAGCTGTTTTTT. Translation gives CASSLHRNTGELFF. The full variable domain, completed using reference TRBV7-6 and TRBJ2-2, is GAGVSQSPRYKVTKRGQDVALRCDPISGHVSLYWYRQALGQGPEFLTYFNYEAQQDKSGLPNDRFSAERPEGSISTLTIQRTEQRDSAMYRCASSLHRNTGELFFGEGSRLTVL.

This clonotype has ten or more counts. The chain carries TRBV5-1 and TRBJ2-7; 11 bases align to TRBD2. V gave up 3 bases and J gave up 2 bases; unmatched junction bases: 7. Germline loops: CDR1 SGHRS, CDR2 YFSETQ. The CDR3 covers 16 residues. CDR3 in amino acids: CASSSGLAGPAYEQYF. Here the CDR3 DNA reads TGCGCCAGCAGCTCCGGACTAGCGGGCCCAGCCTACGAGCAGTACTTC.

This clonotype has a count of ten or more. V usage is TRBV7-3 and J usage is TRBJ2-2; the D is unclear. This CDR3 has 14 amino acids. Trimming pared 2 bases from V and 5 bases from J, leaving 9 bases between. Germline values: CDR1 SGHTA, CDR2 FQGTGA. The CDR3 nucleotides are TGTGCCAGCAGCTTAGGCCTTCCTACCGGGGAGCTGTTTTTT. Translation: CASSLGLPTGELFF.

This clonotype was observed at least ten times. The J gene is TRBJ2-7, the V gene TRBV7-3; the D gene is possibly TRBD2 (7 bases). Trimming took 2 bases from V and 4 from J, leaving 12 bases between them. This CDR3 is 14 amino acids long. Germline V lookup: CDR1 SGHTA, CDR2 FQGTGA. The CDR3 is CASSLGGGEYEQYF. The CDR3 bases are TGTGCCAGCAGCTTAGGCGGGGGCGAGTACGAGCAGTACTTC. Drawing the rest from reference TRBV7-3 and TRBJ2-7, the complete variable domain is GAGVSQTPSNKVTEKGKYVELRCDPISGHTALYWYRQSLGQGPEFLIYFQGTGAADDSGLPNDRFFAVRPEGSVSTLKIQRTERGDSAVYLCASSLGGGEYEQYFGPGTRLTVT.

This clonotype was detected only a few times. Written as DNA, the CDR3 is TGTGCCTGGACGACTAGCAATCAGCCCCAGCATTTT. This translates into CAWTTSNQPQHF. This chain uses TRBV30 with TRBJ1-5; D not certain. V gave up 4 bases and J gave up 0 bases, with 4 bases separating them. This CDR3 is 12 amino acids long. Germline V gene sequence: CDR1 GTSNPN, CDR2 SVGIG (reference sequence).

V and J are TRBV6-2 or TRBV6-3 and TRBJ2-7, with D perhaps assigned TRBD1 or TRBD2 (5 bases each). There are 15 residues in the CDR3. CDR1 and CDR2 from the germline V gene are MNHEY and SVGEGT. V lost 2 bases, J lost 0 bases, and 11 bases lay in between. The CDR3 DNA is TGTGCCAGCAGTTACCGAGGGGCACTCTCCTACGAGCAGTACTTC. It specifies CASSYRGALSYEQYF.

The table lists this clonotype with many counts. The chain employs TRBV11-2 and TRBJ2-5; D tentatively reads TRBD1 or TRBD2 (5 bases each). CDR3 length: 13 residues. Trimming pared 0 bases from V and 5 bases from J, leaving 7 bases between. Germline-derived CDR1 and CDR2 are SGHAT and FQNNGV. The CDR3: CASSLEGRETQYF. The DNA for the CDR3 is TGTGCCAGCAGCTTAGAGGGACGCGAGACCCAGTACTTC.